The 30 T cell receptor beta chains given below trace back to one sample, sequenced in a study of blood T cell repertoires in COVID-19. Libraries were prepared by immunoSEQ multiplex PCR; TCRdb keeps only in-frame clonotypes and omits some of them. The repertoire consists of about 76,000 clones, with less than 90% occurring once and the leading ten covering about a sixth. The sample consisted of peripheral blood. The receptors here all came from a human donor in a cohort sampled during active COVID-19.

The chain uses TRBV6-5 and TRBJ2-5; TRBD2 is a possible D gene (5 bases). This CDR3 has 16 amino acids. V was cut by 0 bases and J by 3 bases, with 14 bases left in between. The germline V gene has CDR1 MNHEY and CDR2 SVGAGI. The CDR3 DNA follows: TGTGCCAGCAGTTACTCGTTATACCGGGGAGAAGAGACCCAGTACTTC. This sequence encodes CASSYSLYRGEETQYF.

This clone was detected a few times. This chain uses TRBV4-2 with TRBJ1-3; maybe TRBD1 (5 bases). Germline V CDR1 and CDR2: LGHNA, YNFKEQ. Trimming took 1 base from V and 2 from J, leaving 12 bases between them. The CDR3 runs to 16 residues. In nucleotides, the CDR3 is TGTGCCAGCAGCCAAGTCGCGTCAGGGACTGGAAACACCATATATTTT. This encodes CASSQVASGTGNTIYF.

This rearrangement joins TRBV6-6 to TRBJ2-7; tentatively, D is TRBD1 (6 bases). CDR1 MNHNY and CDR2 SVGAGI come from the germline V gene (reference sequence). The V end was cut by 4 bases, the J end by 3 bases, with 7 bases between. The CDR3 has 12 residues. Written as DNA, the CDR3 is TGTGCCAGCAGTTGGGACAACTACGAGCAGTACTTC. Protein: CASSWDNYEQYF.

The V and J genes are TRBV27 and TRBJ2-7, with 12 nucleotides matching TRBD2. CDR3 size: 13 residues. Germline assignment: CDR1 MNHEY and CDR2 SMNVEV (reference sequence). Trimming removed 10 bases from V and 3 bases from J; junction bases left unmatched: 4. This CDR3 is CATKLAGGYEQYF. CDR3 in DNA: TGTGCCACCAAACTAGCGGGAGGCTACGAGCAGTACTTC.

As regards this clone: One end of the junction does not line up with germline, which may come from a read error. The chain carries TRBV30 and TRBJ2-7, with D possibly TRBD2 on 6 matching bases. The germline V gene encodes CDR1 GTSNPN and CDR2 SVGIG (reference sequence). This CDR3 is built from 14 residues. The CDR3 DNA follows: TGCGCGCTTAAAGCCGGGGGTAGTTTCTACGAGCAGTACTTC. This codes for CALKAGGSFYEQYF.

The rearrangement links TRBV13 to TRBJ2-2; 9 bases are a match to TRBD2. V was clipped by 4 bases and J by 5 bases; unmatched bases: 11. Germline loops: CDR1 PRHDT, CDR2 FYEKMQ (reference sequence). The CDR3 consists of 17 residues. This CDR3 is CASSSNWLAGKTGELFF. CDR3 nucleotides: TGTGCCAGCAGCTCAAACTGGCTAGCGGGAAAAACCGGGGAGCTGTTTTTT.

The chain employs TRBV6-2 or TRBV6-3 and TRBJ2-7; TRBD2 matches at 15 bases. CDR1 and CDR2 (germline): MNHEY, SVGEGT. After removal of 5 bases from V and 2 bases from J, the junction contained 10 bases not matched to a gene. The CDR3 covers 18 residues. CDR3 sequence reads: CASSPPRTSGGEPYEQYF. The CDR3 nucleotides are TGTGCCAGCAGTCCCCCCCGGACTAGCGGGGGGGAACCCTACGAGCAGTACTTC.

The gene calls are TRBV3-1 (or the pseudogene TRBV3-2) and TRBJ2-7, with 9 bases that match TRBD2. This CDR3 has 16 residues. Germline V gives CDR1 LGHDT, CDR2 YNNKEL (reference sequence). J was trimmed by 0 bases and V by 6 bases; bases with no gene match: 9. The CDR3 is CASSFAGGVSSYEQYF. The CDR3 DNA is TGTGCCAGCAGTTTTGCGGGGGGGGTTAGCTCCTACGAGCAGTACTTC.

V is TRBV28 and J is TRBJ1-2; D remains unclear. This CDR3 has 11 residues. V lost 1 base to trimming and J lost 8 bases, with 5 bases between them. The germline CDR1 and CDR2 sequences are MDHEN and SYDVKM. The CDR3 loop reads CASSLSRGYTF. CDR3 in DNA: TGTGCCAGCAGTTTATCTCGGGGCTACACCTTC.

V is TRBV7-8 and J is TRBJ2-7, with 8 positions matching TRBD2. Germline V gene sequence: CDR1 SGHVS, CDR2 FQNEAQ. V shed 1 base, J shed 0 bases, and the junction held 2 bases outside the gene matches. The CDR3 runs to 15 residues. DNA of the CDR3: TGTGCCAGCAGCTTAGAAGGGACTAGCTCCTACGAGCAGTACTTC. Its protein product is CASSLEGTSSYEQYF.

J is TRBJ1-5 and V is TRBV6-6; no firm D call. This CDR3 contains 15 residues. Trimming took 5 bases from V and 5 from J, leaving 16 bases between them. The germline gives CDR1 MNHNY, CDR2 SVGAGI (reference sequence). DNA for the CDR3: TGTGCCAGCAGTCCCGAGGGAAGGGAATATCAGCCCCAGCATTTT. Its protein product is CASSPEGREYQPQHF.

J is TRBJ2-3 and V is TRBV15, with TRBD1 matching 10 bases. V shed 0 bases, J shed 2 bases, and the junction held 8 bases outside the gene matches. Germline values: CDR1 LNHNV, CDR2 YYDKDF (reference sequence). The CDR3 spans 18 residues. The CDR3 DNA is TGTGCCACCAGCAGAGAGTTGTTGACAGGGGGCCTCACAGATACGCAGTATTTT. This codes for CATSRELLTGGLTDTQYF.

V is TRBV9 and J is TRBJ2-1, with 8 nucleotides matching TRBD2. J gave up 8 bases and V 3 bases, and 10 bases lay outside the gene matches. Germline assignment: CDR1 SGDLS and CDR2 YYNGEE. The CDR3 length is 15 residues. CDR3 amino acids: CASSASGTRFDEQFF. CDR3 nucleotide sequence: TGTGCCAGCAGCGCTTCCGGGACTAGATTTGATGAGCAGTTCTTC.

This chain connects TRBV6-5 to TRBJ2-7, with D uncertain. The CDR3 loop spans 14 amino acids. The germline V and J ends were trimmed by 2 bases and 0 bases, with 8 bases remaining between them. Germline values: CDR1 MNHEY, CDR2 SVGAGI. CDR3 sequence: CASSYGGTSYEQYF. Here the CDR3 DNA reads TGTGCCAGCAGTTACGGCGGAACCTCCTACGAGCAGTACTTC.

CDR3 sequence: CASRNSGSETQYF. For the CDR3, the DNA is TGTGCCAGCAGGAATAGCGGCTCAGAGACCCAGTACTTC. V usage is TRBV7-2 and J usage is TRBJ2-5, with a weak D call TRBD2 (6 bases). Trimming took 6 bases from V and 4 from J, leaving 12 bases between them. This CDR3 has 13 amino acids. Germline assignment: CDR1 SGHTA and CDR2 FQGNSA.

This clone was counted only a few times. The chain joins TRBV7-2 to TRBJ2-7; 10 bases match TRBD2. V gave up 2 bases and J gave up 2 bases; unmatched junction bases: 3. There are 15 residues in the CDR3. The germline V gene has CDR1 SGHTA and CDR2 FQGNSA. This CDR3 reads CASSLYSGGAYEQYF. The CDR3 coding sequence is TGTGCCAGCAGCTTATACAGCGGGGGGGCCTACGAGCAGTACTTC.

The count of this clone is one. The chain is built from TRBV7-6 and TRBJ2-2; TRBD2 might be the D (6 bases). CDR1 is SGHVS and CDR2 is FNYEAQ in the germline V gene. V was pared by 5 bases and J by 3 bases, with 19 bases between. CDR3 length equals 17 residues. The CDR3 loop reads CASSRAHVPGDTGELFF. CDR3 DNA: TGTGCCAGCAGCCGTGCTCATGTTCCGGGGGACACCGGGGAGCTGTTTTTT.

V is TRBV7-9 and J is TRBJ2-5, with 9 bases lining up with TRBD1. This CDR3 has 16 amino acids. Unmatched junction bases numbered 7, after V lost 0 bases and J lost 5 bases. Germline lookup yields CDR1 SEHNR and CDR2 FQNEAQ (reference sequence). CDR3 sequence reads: CASSLAGQGPRETQYF. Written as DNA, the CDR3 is TGTGCCAGCAGCTTAGCCGGACAGGGGCCTCGGGAGACCCAGTACTTC.

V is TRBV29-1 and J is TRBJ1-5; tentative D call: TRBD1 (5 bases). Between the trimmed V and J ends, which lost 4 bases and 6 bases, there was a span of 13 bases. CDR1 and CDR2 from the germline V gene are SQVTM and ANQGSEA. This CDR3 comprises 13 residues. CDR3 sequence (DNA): TGCAGCGTTGGGCAGGAGCAGGGTCAGCCCCAGCATTTT. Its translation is CSVGQEQGQPQHF.

The CDR3, as DNA: TGTGCCAGCGTCCCGGGGGGGAGTGGTGAGACCCAGTACTTC. This gives the protein CASVPGGSGETQYF. The chain links TRBV3-1 (or the pseudogene TRBV3-2) to TRBJ2-5, with 8 bases matching TRBD2. V lost 8 bases and J lost 5; bases outside the gene matches: 10. CDR1 and CDR2 from the germline V gene are LGHDT and YNNKEL (reference sequence). This CDR3 has 14 amino acids.

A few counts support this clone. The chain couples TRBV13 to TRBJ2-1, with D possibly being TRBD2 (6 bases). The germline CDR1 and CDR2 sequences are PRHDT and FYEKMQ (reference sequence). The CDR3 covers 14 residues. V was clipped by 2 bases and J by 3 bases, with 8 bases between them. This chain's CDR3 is CASSLMGLYNEQFF. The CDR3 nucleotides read TGTGCCAGCAGCTTAATGGGACTCTACAATGAGCAGTTCTTC.

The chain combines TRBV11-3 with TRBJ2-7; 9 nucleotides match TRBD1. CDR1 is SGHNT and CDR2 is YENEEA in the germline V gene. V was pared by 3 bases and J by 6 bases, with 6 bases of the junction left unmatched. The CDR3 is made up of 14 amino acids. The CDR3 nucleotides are TGTGCCAGCAGCTTCGGGACAGGGCGTTCCGAGCAGTACTTC. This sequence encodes CASSFGTGRSEQYF.

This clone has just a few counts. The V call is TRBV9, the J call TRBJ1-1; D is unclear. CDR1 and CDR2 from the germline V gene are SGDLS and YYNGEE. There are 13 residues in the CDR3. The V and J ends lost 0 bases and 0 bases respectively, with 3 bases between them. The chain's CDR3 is CASSVAVNTEAFF. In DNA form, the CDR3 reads TGTGCCAGCAGCGTAGCGGTGAACACTGAAGCTTTCTTT. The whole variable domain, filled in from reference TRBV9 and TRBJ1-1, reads DSGVTQTPKHLITATGQRVTLRCSPRSGDLSVYWYQQSLDQGLQFLIQYYNGEERAKGNILERFSAQQFPDLHSELNLSSLELGDSALYFCASSVAVNTEAFFGQGTRLTVV.

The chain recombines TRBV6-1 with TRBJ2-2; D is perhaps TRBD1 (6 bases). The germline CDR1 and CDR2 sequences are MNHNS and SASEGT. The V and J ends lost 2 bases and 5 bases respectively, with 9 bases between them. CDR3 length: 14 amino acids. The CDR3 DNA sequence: TGTGCCAGCAGTGAACACAGGGATACCGGGGAGCTGTTTTTT. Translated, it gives CASSEHRDTGELFF.

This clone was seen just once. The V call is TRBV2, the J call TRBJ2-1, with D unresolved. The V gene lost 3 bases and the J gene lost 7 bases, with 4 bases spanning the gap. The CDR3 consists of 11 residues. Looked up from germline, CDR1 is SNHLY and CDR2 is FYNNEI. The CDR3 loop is CASSDINEQFF. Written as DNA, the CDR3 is TGTGCCAGCAGTGATATAAATGAGCAGTTCTTC. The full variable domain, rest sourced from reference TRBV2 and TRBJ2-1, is EPEVTQTPSHQVTQMGQEVILRCVPISNHLYFYWYRQILGQKVEFLVSFYNNEISEKSEIFDDQFSVERPDGSNFTLKIRSTKLEDSAMYFCASSDINEQFFGPGTRLTVL.

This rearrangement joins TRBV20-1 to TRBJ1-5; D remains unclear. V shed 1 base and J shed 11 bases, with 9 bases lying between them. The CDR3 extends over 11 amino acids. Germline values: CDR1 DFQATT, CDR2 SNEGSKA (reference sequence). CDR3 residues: CSARVALSQHF. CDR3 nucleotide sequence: TGCAGTGCTAGAGTTGCGCTTTCCCAGCATTTT.

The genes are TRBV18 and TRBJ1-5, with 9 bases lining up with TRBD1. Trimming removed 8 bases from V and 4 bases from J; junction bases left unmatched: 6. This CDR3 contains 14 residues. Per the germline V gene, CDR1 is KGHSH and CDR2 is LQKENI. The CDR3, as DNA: TGTGCCAGCACTCCGACAGGGGGGAATCAGCCCCAGCATTTT. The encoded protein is CASTPTGGNQPQHF.

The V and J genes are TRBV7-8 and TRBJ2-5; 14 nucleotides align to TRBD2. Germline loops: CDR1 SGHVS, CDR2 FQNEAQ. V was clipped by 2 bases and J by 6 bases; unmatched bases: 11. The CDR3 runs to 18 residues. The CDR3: CASSLPPRLAGGPKTQYF. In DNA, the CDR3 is TGTGCCAGCAGCTTACCTCCCAGACTAGCGGGGGGGCCAAAGACCCAGTACTTC.

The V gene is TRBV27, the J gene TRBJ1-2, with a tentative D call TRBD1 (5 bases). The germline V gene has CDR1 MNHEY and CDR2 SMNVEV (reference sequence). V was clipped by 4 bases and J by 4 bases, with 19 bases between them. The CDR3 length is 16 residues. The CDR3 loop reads CASSSGWDYRGYGYTF. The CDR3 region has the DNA TGTGCCAGCAGTTCCGGATGGGACTATCGGGGCTATGGCTACACCTTC.

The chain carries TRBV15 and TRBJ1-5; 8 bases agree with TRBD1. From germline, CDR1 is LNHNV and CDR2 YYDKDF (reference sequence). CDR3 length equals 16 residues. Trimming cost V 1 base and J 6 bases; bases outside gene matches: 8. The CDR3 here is CATSRGGTGYVQPQHF. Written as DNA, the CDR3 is TGTGCCACCAGCAGAGGGGGGACAGGTTACGTTCAGCCCCAGCATTTT.